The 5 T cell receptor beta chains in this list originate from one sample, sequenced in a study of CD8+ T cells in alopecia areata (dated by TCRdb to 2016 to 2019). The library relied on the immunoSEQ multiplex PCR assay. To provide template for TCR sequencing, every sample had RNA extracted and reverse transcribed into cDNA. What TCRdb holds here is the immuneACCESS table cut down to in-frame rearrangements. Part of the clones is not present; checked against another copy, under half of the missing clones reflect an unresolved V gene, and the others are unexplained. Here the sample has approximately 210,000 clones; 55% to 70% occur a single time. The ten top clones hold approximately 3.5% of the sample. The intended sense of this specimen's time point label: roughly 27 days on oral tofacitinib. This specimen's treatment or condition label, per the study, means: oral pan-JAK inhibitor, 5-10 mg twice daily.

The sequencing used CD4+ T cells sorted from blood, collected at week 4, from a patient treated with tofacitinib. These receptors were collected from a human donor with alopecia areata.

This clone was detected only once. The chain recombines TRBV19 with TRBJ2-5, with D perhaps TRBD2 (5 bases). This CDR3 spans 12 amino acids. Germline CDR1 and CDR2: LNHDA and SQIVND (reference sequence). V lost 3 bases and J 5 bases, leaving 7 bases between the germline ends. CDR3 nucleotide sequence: TGTGCCAGTAGTATTAGGGAGGAGACCCAGTACTTC. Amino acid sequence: CASSIREETQYF.

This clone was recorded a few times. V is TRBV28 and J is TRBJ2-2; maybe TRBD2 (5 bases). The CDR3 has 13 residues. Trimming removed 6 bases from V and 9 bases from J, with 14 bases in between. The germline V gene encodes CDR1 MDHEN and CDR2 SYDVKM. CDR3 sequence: CASSTTSRRELFF. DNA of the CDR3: TGTGCCAGCAGCACTACTAGTAGGCGGGAGCTGTTTTTT.

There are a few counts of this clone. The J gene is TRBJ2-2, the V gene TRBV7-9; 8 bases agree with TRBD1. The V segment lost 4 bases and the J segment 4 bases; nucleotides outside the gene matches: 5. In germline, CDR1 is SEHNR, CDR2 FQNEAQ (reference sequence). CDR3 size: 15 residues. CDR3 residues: CASSYRTGTTGELFF. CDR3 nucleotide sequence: TGTGCCAGCAGCTACCGGACAGGGACCACCGGGGAGCTGTTTTTT.

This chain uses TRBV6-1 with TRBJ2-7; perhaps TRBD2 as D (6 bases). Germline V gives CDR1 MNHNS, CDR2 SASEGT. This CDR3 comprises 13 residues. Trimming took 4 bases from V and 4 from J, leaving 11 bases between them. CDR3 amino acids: CASSGGERYEQYF. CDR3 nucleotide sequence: TGTGCCAGCAGTGGCGGGGAGAGGTACGAGCAGTACTTC.

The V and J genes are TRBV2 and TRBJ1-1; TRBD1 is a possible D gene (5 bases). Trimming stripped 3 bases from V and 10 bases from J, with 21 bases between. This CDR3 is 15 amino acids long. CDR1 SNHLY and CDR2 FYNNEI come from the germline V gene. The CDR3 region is CASSDKFLGTVLAFF. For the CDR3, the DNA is TGTGCCAGCAGTGATAAGTTTTTAGGGACCGTGCTAGCTTTCTTT.